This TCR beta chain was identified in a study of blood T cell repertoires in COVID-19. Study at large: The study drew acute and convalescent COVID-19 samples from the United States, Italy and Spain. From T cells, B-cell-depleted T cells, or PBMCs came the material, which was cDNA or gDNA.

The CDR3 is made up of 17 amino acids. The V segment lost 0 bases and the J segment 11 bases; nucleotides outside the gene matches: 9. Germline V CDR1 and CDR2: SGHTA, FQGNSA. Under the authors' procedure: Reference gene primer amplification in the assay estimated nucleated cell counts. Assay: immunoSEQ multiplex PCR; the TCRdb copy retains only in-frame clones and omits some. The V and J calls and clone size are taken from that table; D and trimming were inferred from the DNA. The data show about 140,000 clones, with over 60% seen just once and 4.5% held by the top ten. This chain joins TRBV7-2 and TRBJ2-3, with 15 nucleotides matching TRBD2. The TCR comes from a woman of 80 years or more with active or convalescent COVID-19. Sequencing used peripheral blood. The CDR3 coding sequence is TGTGCCAGCAGCTTAGCCCCTGGGACTAGCGGGGGGAGGAAGCAGTATTTT. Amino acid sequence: CASSLAPGTSGGRKQYF.